This T cell receptor (beta chain) was captured by sequencing in a study of T cells in Graves' hyperthyroidism and ophthalmopathy. Study-wide results and limits: Model predictions of ophthalmopathy came a median about 6.3 months before onset. Using 13 V-J features, a model discriminated ophthalmopathy from stable hyperthyroidism.

TCR beta CDR3 regions were amplified from RNA transcripts. HTBI primers were employed in a first-round RT-PCR of the TCR CDR3. TCRdb ran MiXCR on the multiplex PCR reads and lists one entry per CDR3 protein. The sample lists around 700,000 distinct CDR3 sequences; around 40% were seen once. As regards this clonotype: The target antigen is unknown.

The hyperthyroidism was newly diagnosed and had lasted under 2 months; the patients were aged 18 to 65. Used for diagnoses were clinical symptoms, serum thyroxine and TRAb, thyroid ultrasound and orbital computed tomography. V was shortened by 6 bases and J by 7 bases, with 18 bases between the two germline ends. In germline, CDR1 is KGHDR, CDR2 SFDVKD. This CDR3 spans 15 amino acids. The specimen sequenced was blood. The TCR was taken from a woman aged 40-49 years with Graves' hyperthyroidism. This chain links TRBV24-1 with TRBJ1-3, with D tentatively TRBD1 (5 bases). The DNA of the CDR3 is TGTGCCACCAGTTCCTTTGGGCCGCGGGGGAACACCATATATTTT. It is translated as CATSSFGPRGNTIYF.